Below, 10 T cell receptor beta chains from the same sample are listed, as sequenced in a study of blood T cell repertoires in COVID-19. TCRdb keeps only in-frame clones here, not all; method: immunoSEQ multiplex PCR. Of approximately 210,000 clones listed, under 90% are singletons. What was sequenced was peripheral blood. These receptors originate from a man younger than 40 with active or convalescent COVID-19.

The V and J genes are TRBV7-9 and TRBJ1-5; D ambiguous. The germline V gene has CDR1 SEHNR and CDR2 FQNEAQ (reference sequence). CDR3 length: 14 residues. V lost 3 bases to trimming and J lost 0 bases, with 6 bases between them. In DNA, the CDR3 is TGTGCCAGCAGCTTTCAGTATAGCAATCAGCCCCAGCATTTT. Residues: CASSFQYSNQPQHF.

The chain joins TRBV7-6 to TRBJ2-2; 13 bases are a match to TRBD2. CDR3 length: 16 amino acids. J was trimmed by 5 bases and V by 5 bases; bases with no gene match: 5. The germline CDR1 and CDR2 sequences are SGHVS and FNYEAQ. Written as DNA, the CDR3 is TGTGCCAGCAGCCTCAAGACTAGCGGGGGGACCGGGGAGCTGTTTTTT. Translating it yields CASSLKTSGGTGELFF. Together with reference TRBV7-6 and TRBJ2-2, the CDR3 gives the full variable domain: GAGVSQSPRYKVTKRGQDVALRCDPISGHVSLYWYRQALGQGPEFLTYFNYEAQQDKSGLPNDRFSAERPEGSISTLTIQRTEQRDSAMYRCASSLKTSGGTGELFFGEGSRLTVL.

This clone was found a few times. The V and J genes are TRBV5-4 and TRBJ2-1, with TRBD1 matching over 7 bases. V lost 0 bases and J lost 8; bases outside the gene matches: 5. CDR1 is SGHNT and CDR2 is YYREEE in the germline V gene (reference sequence). CDR3 length equals 14 residues. CDR3 residues: CASSLEQGVYEQFF. DNA for the CDR3: TGTGCCAGCAGCTTGGAGCAGGGGGTCTATGAGCAGTTCTTC.

With respect to this clone: The DNA is omitted, as the CDR3 cannot be located on it reliably, and the CDR3 follows TCRdb's listing. The V and J genes are TRBV28 and TRBJ2-1; no DNA check was done on the table's D call, TRBD1. Germline V gene sequence: CDR1 MDHEN, CDR2 SYDVKM. The CDR3 is 13 residues long, counting both termini. CDR3 region: CASSWGPGTAEFF.

The V gene is TRBV9, the J gene TRBJ1-3, with D perhaps TRBD1 (6 bases). The CDR3 length is 16 residues. Between the trimmed V and J ends, which lost 3 bases and 0 bases, there was a span of 13 bases. CDR1 and CDR2 from the germline V gene are SGDLS and YYNGEE. The CDR3 protein is CASSGGQTYSGNTIYF. In DNA form, the CDR3 reads TGTGCCAGCAGCGGTGGACAGACCTACTCTGGAAACACCATATATTTT.

The V call is TRBV6-5, the J call TRBJ2-7; D may be TRBD2 (6 bases). The CDR3 contains 16 residues. The ends were cut back, 0 bases at V and 4 bases at J, with 16 bases in the middle. The germline gives CDR1 MNHEY, CDR2 SVGAGI. CDR3 sequence reads: CASSYSFQGGGYEQYF. CDR3 sequence (DNA): TGTGCCAGCAGTTACTCCTTTCAAGGTGGGGGGTACGAGCAGTACTTC.

The rearrangement uses TRBV10-3 and TRBJ1-5, with TRBD1 matching 8 bases. After removal of 5 bases from V and 5 bases from J, the junction contained 8 bases not matched to a gene. CDR1 and CDR2 from the germline V gene are ENHRY and SYGVKD. This CDR3 region has 15 residues. Here the CDR3 reads CAISQGAGWDQPQHF. DNA of the CDR3: TGTGCCATCAGTCAGGGGGCAGGGTGGGATCAGCCCCAGCATTTT.

This chain links TRBV7-2 with TRBJ1-3, with a possible D match to TRBD1 (5 bases). CDR3 size: 13 residues. Germline V gene sequence: CDR1 SGHTA, CDR2 FQGNSA. V was pared by 3 bases and J by 8 bases, with 11 bases between. In DNA form, the CDR3 reads TGTGCCAGCAGCTTCAGGGTTGGGGACACCATATATTTT. This codes for CASSFRVGDTIYF.

CDR3 in DNA: TGTGCCAGCAGCGTAGGGCGGGTCTCCTACGAGCAGTACTTC. Its translation is CASSVGRVSYEQYF. The chain joins TRBV9 to TRBJ2-7, with a weak D call TRBD2 (5 bases). The germline CDR1 and CDR2 sequences are SGDLS and YYNGEE. The CDR3 consists of 14 residues. With 0 bases removed from V and 0 bases from J, the gap between germline ends came to 7 bases.

The chain has TRBV4-1 and TRBJ2-7, with 10 bases lining up with TRBD2. Germline V gene data show CDR1 as MGHRA and CDR2 as YSYEKL. Losses at the gene ends were 3 bases for V and 9 bases for J; bases not matched to a gene: 11. CDR3 length equals 15 residues. Written as DNA, the CDR3 is TGCGCCAGCAGCCATATCGGACTAGCGGAGTCGGGGCAGTACTTC. Translation: CASSHIGLAESGQYF.